This T cell receptor (beta chain) was recovered during a study of the immune and genomic landscape of osteosarcoma. For the study at large: Patients had high-grade osteosarcoma, aged about 5-85 at diagnosis.

The post-treatment osteosarcoma tumors were primary, local recurrence or metastasis specimens from poor-prognosis patients. General study findings and limits: A single dominant hyperexpanded clone appeared in five cases, each with <100 clonotypes. Productive clonality stayed low overall, though C3 exceeded C1.

J was trimmed by 8 bases and V by 0 bases; bases with no gene match: 11. Germline CDR1 reads MRHNA; CDR2 reads SNTAGT. The CDR3 length is 17 residues. Concerning this clone: Its specificity is unknown.

Method: immunoSEQ multiplex PCR; TCRdb's copy keeps in-frame clones and lacks some. This sample has about 10,000 clones; about 71% occur once, and the top ten carry around 18%. The J gene is TRBJ2-1, the V gene TRBV6-4, with 9 nucleotides matching TRBD2. The clonotype comes from a human donor with osteosarcoma. The sample taken for sequencing was osteosarcoma tumor tissue from the lung. The CDR3 spells CASSDSISAGGPDEQFF. The CDR3 DNA follows: TGTGCCAGCAGTGACTCGATTTCGGCGGGAGGGCCCGATGAGCAGTTCTTC.